The 18 T cell receptor beta chains below were found in one sample sequenced in a study of blood T cell repertoires in COVID-19 (dated by TCRdb to 2020 to 2021). The protocol used for the library was the immunoSEQ multiplex PCR assay. TCRdb's version of the immuneACCESS table is confined to in-frame rearrangements and falls short of the full clone set. An unresolved V gene accounts for under half of the shortfall where checked; the remainder is of unknown origin. This sample lists tens of thousands of clones; less than 90% were detected once. The biggest ten clones account for about 26% of the sample. The sequencing input was peripheral blood. The receptor source for this set is a human donor in a cohort sampled during active COVID-19.

This rearrangement joins TRBV30 to TRBJ2-5; 9 bases are shared with TRBD2. Germline V CDR1 and CDR2: GTSNPN, SVGIG (reference sequence). The CDR3 runs 14 residues. V shed 4 bases and J 5 bases; nucleotides not matched to a gene: 8. In DNA, the CDR3 is TGTGCCTGGAATCCGGCGGGGGGGCGGGAGACCCAGTACTTC. It codes for CAWNPAGGRETQYF.

This clone has just a few counts. The chain employs TRBV5-1 and TRBJ1-3, with 7 bases lining up with TRBD1. The trim removed 4 bases at V and 0 bases at J, leaving 1 base unmatched. The V gene's germline CDR1 is SGHRS and CDR2 YFSETQ. This CDR3 spans 14 amino acids. The CDR3 sequence is CASSDRVSGNTIYF. In nucleotides, the CDR3 is TGCGCCAGCAGCGACAGGGTCTCTGGAAACACCATATATTTT.

The rearrangement joins TRBV6-4 to TRBJ2-6; D remains unclear. The V gene's germline CDR1 is MRHNA and CDR2 SNTAGT. The length of the CDR3 is 15 residues. V lost 6 bases and J 0 bases, leaving 9 bases between the germline ends. This chain's CDR3 is CASSPESSGANVLTF. The CDR3 nucleotides read TGTGCCAGCAGCCCCGAGAGCTCTGGGGCCAACGTCCTGACTTTC.

The chain links TRBV6-5 to TRBJ2-1; 10 bases fit TRBD1. V shed 8 bases and J 9 bases; nucleotides not matched to a gene: 10. The CDR3 consists of 14 residues. In germline, CDR1 is MNHEY, CDR2 SVGAGI. The chain's CDR3 is CASLRQGAIGEQFF. The CDR3 region has the DNA TGTGCCAGCCTCAGACAGGGGGCGATCGGTGAGCAGTTCTTC.

This clone was seen only a few times. V is TRBV6-4 and J is TRBJ1-6; 12 bases align to TRBD1. V was pared by 6 bases and J by 10 bases, with 4 bases of the junction left unmatched. This CDR3 is 14 amino acids long. Germline V gives CDR1 MRHNA, CDR2 SNTAGT. The DNA of the CDR3 is TGTGCCAGCAGACCGGGACAGGGGGCCTCACCCCTCCACTTT. This translates into CASRPGQGASPLHF.

V and J are TRBV2 and TRBJ2-1; 11 bases are a match to TRBD2. With 11 bases clipped from V and 5 bases from J, the junction kept 11 bases outside the gene matches. The CDR3 extends over 15 amino acids. Germline CDR1 reads SNHLY; CDR2 reads FYNNEI. CDR3 sequence: CADALVAGGNNEQFF. CDR3 sequence (DNA): TGTGCCGACGCCCTCGTAGCGGGAGGGAACAATGAGCAGTTCTTC.

This clone has only one observation. This chain joins TRBV6-5 and TRBJ2-7; 8 bases line up with TRBD1. V lost 10 bases to trimming and J lost 4 bases; unmatched junction nucleotides: 3. Germline CDR1 is MNHEY and CDR2 is SVGAGI. The CDR3 extends over 11 amino acids. The CDR3: CATRTGYEQYV. DNA for the CDR3: TGTGCCACCCGGACAGGGTACGAGCAGTACGTC.

V is TRBV10-3 and J is TRBJ2-1, with 14 bases that match TRBD2. CDR1 is ENHRY, CDR2 SYGVKD, per germline. The CDR3 contains 16 residues. Trimming cost V 8 bases and J 8 bases; bases outside gene matches: 11. Here the CDR3 DNA reads TGTGCCATCCTTGGGACTAGCGGGGGTCGGGGGGATGAGCAGTTCTTC. The encoded protein is CAILGTSGGRGDEQFF.

J is TRBJ2-5 and V is TRBV3-1 (or the pseudogene TRBV3-2); a weak D match, TRBD1 (5 bases). This CDR3 contains 16 residues. Germline values: CDR1 LGHDT, CDR2 YNNKEL (reference sequence). Between the trimmed V and J ends, which lost 0 bases and 3 bases, there was a span of 14 bases. The CDR3 DNA follows: TGTGCCAGCAGCCAAGATCTGGCAGGGCTTAAAGAGACCCAGTACTTC. Its protein is CASSQDLAGLKETQYF.

V gene TRBV24-1 combines with J gene TRBJ1-5; maybe TRBD1 (5 bases). V lost 6 bases, J lost 0 bases, and 20 bases lay in between. In germline, CDR1 is KGHDR, CDR2 SFDVKD. The CDR3 has 18 residues. CDR3 sequence: CATSHIPRQIYSNQPQHF. CDR3 nucleotides: TGTGCCACCAGTCACATCCCAAGACAGATCTATAGCAATCAGCCCCAGCATTTT.

The chain combines TRBV6-5 with TRBJ2-7; tentative D call: TRBD1 (8 bases). This CDR3 has 13 amino acids. Germline CDR1 MNHEY, CDR2 SVGAGI. V was trimmed by 10 bases and J by 4 bases, leaving 17 bases between them. The DNA of the CDR3 is TGTGCCACCGTGACAGGGGAGGGATACGAGCAGTACGTC. Translated, it gives CATVTGEGYEQYV.

The chain is built from TRBV7-9 and TRBJ2-2; 7 bases map to TRBD1. The CDR3 has 13 residues. The V segment lost 4 bases and the J segment 6 bases; nucleotides outside the gene matches: 2. Germline V gene lookup returns CDR1 SEHNR and CDR2 FQNEAQ (reference sequence). The CDR3: CASSSGQAGELFF. The CDR3 region has the DNA TGTGCCAGCAGCTCCGGACAGGCCGGGGAGCTGTTTTTT.

This clone was recorded once. This rearrangement joins TRBV6-6 to TRBJ1-2; 10 bases line up with TRBD1. The CDR3 consists of 14 residues. The germline CDR1 and CDR2 sequences are MNHNY and SVGAGI (reference sequence). V lost 6 bases, J lost 12 bases, and 13 bases stayed unmatched. The CDR3 here is CASRLGTGDSVNTF. DNA for the CDR3: TGTGCCAGCAGGCTAGGGACAGGGGACTCGGTGAACACCTTC.

CDR3 sequence: CASSARTSGNNEQFF. The CDR3 region has the DNA TGTGCCAGCAGCGCCCGGACTAGCGGTAACAATGAGCAGTTCTTC. The chain couples TRBV11-3 to TRBJ2-1; 10 bases fit TRBD2. The J segment lost 5 bases and the V segment lost 5 bases, leaving 6 bases of the junction unmatched. The germline CDR1 and CDR2 sequences are SGHNT and YENEEA. This CDR3 contains 15 residues.

The sample holds a few counts of this clone. The chain has TRBV19 and TRBJ1-2; 7 bases line up with TRBD1. The CDR3 contains 13 residues. Germline V lookup: CDR1 LNHDA, CDR2 SQIVND (reference sequence). The trim removed 10 bases at V and 8 bases at J, leaving 13 bases unmatched. The CDR3 here is CAIYRGPQGGYTF. The CDR3 coding sequence is TGTGCCATCTACAGGGGCCCTCAGGGGGGCTACACCTTC.

This clone was picked up a small number of times. V is TRBV6-1 and J is TRBJ1-5; D not certain. Germline loops: CDR1 MNHNS, CDR2 SASEGT. The CDR3 contains 15 residues. V was trimmed by 3 bases and J by 2 bases, leaving 11 bases between them. Here the CDR3 reads CASSEPQRGNQPQHF. The CDR3 nucleotides are TGTGCCAGCAGTGAGCCTCAGAGGGGCAATCAGCCCCAGCATTTT.

The genes are TRBV5-6 and TRBJ2-3; 9 positions agree with TRBD2. CDR1 is SGHDT and CDR2 is YYEEEE in the germline V gene. CDR3 length: 15 amino acids. After removal of 0 bases from V and 4 bases from J, the junction contained 3 bases not matched to a gene. The CDR3 coding sequence is TGTGCCAGCAGCTTGGCCGGACTAGCGCCAGATACGCAGTATTTT. It is translated as CASSLAGLAPDTQYF. The entire variable domain, with the rest obtained from reference TRBV5-6 and TRBJ2-3, is as follows: DAGVTQSPTHLIKTRGQQVTLRCSPKSGHDTVSWYQQALGQGPQFIFQYYEEEERQRGNFPDRFSGHQFPNYSSELNVNALLLGDSALYLCASSLAGLAPDTQYFGPGTRLTVL.

The V gene is TRBV30, the J gene TRBJ2-7; 7 bases align to TRBD1. From germline, CDR1 is GTSNPN and CDR2 SVGIG (reference sequence). This CDR3 spans 14 amino acids. V lost 5 bases to trimming and J lost 5 bases; unmatched junction nucleotides: 12. CDR3 in amino acids: CAWGADRARDEQYF. The CDR3 DNA reads TGTGCCTGGGGCGCAGACAGGGCAAGGGACGAGCAGTACTTC.